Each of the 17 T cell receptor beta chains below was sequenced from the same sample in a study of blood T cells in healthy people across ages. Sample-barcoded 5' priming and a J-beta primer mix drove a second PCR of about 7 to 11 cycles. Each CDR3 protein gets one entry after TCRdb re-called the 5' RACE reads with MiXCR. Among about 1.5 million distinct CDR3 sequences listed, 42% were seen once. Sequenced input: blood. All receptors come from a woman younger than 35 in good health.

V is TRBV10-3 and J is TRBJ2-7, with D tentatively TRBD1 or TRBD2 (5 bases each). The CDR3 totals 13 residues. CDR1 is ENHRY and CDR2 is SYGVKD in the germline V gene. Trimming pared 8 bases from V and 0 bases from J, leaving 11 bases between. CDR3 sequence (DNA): TGTGCCATCCGGCCGGGGACCTCCTACGAGCAGTACTTC. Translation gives CAIRPGTSYEQYF.

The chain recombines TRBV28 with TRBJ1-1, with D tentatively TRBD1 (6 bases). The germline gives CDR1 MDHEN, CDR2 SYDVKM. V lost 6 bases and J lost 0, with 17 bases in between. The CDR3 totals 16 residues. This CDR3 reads CASRLNLGQLNTEAFF. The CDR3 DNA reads TGTGCCAGCAGGTTGAACCTCGGACAGCTGAACACTGAAGCTTTCTTT.

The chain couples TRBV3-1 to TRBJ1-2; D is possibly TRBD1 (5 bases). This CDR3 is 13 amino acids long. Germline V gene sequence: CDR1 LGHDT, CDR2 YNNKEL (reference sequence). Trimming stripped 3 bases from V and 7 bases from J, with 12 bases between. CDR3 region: CASSQRDHRGYTF. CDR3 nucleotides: TGTGCCAGCAGCCAGCGGGACCATCGTGGCTACACCTTC.

The CDR3 nucleotides read TGCAGCGTATTTGGCGGGATTGAGACCCAGTACTTC. This encodes CSVFGGIETQYF. The chain recombines TRBV29-1 with TRBJ2-5, with D possibly matching TRBD2 (6 bases). This CDR3 contains 12 residues. V lost 6 bases to trimming and J lost 5 bases, with 13 bases between them. Germline V gene sequence: CDR1 SQVTM, CDR2 ANQGSEA.

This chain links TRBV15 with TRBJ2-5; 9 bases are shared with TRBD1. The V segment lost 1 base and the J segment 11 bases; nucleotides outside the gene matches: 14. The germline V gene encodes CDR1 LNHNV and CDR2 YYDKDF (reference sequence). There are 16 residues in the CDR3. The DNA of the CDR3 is TGTGCCACCAGCAGAGGAACTGGACAGGGGTCCAATGAGCAGTACTTC. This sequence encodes CATSRGTGQGSNEQYF. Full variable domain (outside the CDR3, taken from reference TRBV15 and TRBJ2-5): DAMVIQNPRYQVTQFGKPVTLSCSQTLNHNVMYWYQQKSSQAPKLLFHYYDKDFNNEADTPDNFQSRRPNTSFCFLDIRSPGLGDTAMYLCATSRGTGQGSNEQYFGPGTRLLVL.

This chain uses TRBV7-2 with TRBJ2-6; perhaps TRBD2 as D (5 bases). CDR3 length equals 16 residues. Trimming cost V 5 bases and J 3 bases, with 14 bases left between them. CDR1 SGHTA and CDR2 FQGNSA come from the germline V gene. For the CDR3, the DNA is TGTGCCAGCAGCGCACAACGGGGTGGTGGGGCCAACGTCCTGACTTTC. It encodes CASSAQRGGGANVLTF.

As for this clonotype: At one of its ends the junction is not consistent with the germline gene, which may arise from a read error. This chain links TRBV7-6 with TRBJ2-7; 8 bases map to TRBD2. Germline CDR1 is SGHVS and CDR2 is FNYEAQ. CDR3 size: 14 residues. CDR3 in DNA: TGTGCCAGCAGCGTAGCGGGGTACTCCTACGAGCAGTACTTC. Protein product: CASSVAGYSYEQYF.

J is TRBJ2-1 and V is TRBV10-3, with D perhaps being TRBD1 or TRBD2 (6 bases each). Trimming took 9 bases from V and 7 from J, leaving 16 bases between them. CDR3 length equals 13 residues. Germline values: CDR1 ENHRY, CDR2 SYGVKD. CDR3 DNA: TGTGCCATTTCTTCGGGGGCCTCTAATGAGCAGTTCTTC. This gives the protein CAISSGASNEQFF.

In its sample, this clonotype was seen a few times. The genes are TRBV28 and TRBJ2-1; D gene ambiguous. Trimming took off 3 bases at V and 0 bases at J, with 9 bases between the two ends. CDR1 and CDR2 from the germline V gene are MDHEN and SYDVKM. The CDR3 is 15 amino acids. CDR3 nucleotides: TGTGCCAGCAGTTTGCGTCAGAACTCCTACAATGAGCAGTTCTTC. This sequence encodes CASSLRQNSYNEQFF.

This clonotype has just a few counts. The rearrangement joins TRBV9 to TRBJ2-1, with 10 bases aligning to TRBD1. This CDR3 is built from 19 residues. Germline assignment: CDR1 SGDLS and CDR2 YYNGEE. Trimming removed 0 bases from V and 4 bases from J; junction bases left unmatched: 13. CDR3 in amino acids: CASSVATAIGTGAYNEQFF. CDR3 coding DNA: TGTGCCAGCAGCGTAGCTACCGCCATTGGGACAGGGGCGTACAATGAGCAGTTCTTC.

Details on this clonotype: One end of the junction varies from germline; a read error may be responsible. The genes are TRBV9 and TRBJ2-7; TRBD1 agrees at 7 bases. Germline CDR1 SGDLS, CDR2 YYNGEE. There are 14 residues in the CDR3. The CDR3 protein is CVSSVATGPYEQYF. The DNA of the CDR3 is TGTGTCAGCAGCGTAGCGACAGGGCCCTACGAGCAGTACTTC.

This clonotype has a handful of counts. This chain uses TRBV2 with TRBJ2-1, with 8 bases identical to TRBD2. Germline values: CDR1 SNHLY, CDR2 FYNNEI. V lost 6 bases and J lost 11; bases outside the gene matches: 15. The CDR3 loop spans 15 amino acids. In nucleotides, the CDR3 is TGTGCCAGCAGCACCGGGGGCGGGGGGACCTATAAGCAGTTCTTC. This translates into CASSTGGGGTYKQFF.

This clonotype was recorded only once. The CDR3 protein is CASSQGGQLYNSPLHF. In DNA, the CDR3 is TGTGCCAGCAGCCAGGGAGGACAGTTATATAATTCACCCCTCCACTTT. The chain carries TRBV3-1 and TRBJ1-6; D is perhaps TRBD1 (6 bases). The V end was cut by 3 bases, the J end by 4 bases, with 13 bases between. Germline assignment: CDR1 LGHDT and CDR2 YNNKEL (reference sequence). This CDR3 has 16 residues.

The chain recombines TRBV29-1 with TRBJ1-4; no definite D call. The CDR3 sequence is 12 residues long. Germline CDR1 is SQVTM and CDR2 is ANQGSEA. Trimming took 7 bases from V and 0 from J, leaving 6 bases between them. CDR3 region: CSGQSTNEKLFF. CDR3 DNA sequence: TGCAGCGGGCAGTCAACTAATGAAAAACTGTTTTTT.

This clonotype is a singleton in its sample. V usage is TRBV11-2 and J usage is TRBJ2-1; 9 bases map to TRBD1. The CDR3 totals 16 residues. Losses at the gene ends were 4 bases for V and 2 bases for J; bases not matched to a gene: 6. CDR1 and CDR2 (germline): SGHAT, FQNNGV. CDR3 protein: CASSSQTGGTYNEQFF. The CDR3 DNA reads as TGTGCCAGCAGCTCCCAGACAGGGGGGACCTACAATGAGCAGTTCTTC.

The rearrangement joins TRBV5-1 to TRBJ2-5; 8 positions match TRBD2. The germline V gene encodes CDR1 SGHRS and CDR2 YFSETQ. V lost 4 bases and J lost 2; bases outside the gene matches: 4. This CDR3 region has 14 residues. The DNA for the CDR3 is TGCGCCAGCAGCGCCGGGACTAGACAAGAGACCCAGTACTTC. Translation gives CASSAGTRQETQYF.

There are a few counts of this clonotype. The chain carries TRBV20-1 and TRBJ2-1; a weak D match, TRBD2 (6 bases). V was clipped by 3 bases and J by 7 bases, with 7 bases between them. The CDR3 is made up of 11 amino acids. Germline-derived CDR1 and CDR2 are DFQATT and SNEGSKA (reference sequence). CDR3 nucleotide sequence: TGCAGTGCTAGGGAGGGGAATGAGCAGTTCTTC. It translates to CSAREGNEQFF.